This T cell receptor beta chain originates from a study of blood T cell repertoires in COVID-19. About the research overall: Sites across the United States, Italy and Spain contributed samples from acute and convalescent COVID-19. From T cells, B-cell-depleted T cells, or PBMCs came the material, which was cDNA or gDNA.

Authors' analysis steps: Amplified reference gene primers provided the basis for estimating nucleated cell counts. The repertoire was sequenced with immunoSEQ multiplex PCR; TCRdb's copy has only in-frame clones and lacks some. V and J calls plus clone size are reproduced from that table; the DNA served to infer D and trimming. The table has 150,000 or so clones, more than 75% seen once. Germline CDR1 is MNHNY and CDR2 is SVGAGI (reference sequence). The CDR3 length is 18 residues. Losses at the gene ends were 5 bases for V and 5 bases for J; bases not matched to a gene: 20. This sequence was found in a woman in her 70s with COVID-19, enrolled during active disease. The source material was peripheral blood. This chain links TRBV6-6 with TRBJ2-7; TRBD2 matches at 8 bases. The CDR3 protein is CASSPIGAGVPLQDEQYF. The CDR3 DNA follows: TGTGCCAGCAGTCCGATAGGAGCGGGGGTCCCCCTTCAGGACGAGCAGTACTTC.